This T cell receptor (beta chain) was retrieved from a study of CD8 T cells in Susac syndrome. For the study at large: Each patient with Susac syndrome, at the time of blood draw, was therapy-naive, on corticosteroids, or on intravenous immunoglobulin alone. Whole-study findings and limits: In its TCR sequencing and HLA analysis, the study acknowledged that the number of individuals was relatively small.

This clonotype has a single count. Its antigen is still unknown. Random hexamers were used to reverse transcribe 0.5 to 1 ug of RNA. TCRdb analysed the immunoSEQ multiplex PCR reads with MiXCR anew, one entry per CDR3 protein. The sample has around 100,000 distinct CDR3 sequences, roughly 96% seen once; the top ten hold approximately 0.33%. Germline V lookup: CDR1 SQVTM, CDR2 ANQGSEA. CDR3 length equals 15 residues. With 6 bases clipped from V and 0 bases from J, the junction kept 8 bases outside the gene matches. The origin of this receptor is a human donor with Susac syndrome. J is TRBJ1-1 and V is TRBV29-1; the match to TRBD1 covers 9 bases. Sequencing used CD8+ T cells from PBMCs. The CDR3 here is CSVDQQGAMNTEAFF. The CDR3 region has the DNA TGCAGCGTGGACCAACAGGGGGCTATGAACACTGAAGCTTTCTTT.